The source of this TCR beta chain is a study of regulatory T cells in long-lasting Graves disease. General study results and limits: Persistent Graves' patients showed a TCR diversity that was lower than that of newly diagnosed ones. The study found TRBV28, TRBJ1-2 and TRBJ2-5 favored in persistent disease.

Time point defined: persistent/refractory GD, antithyroid drugs over 5 years with positive TRAb. RNA from PBMCs was the source of the TCR library. Concerning this clonotype itself: Its antigen is not known.

The CDR3 has 16 residues. Germline-derived CDR1 and CDR2 are SGHAT and FQNNGV. The junction had 4 bases not matched to a gene; V was cut back by 1 base and J by 3 bases. CDR3 regions were amplified by Arm-PCR using iRepertoire HTBI primers to build TCR beta libraries. TCRdb reprocessed the multiplex PCR reads via MiXCR and lists one record per CDR3 protein. The sample lists about 340,000 distinct CDR3 sequences; around a fifth were seen once. This clonotype originated in a female donor with Graves disease. The source was peripheral blood mononuclear cells (PBMCs), collected when the disease was refractory, from a patient treated with antithyroid drugs. The chain carries TRBV11-2 and TRBJ2-1, with 9 bases lining up with TRBD2. Here the CDR3 DNA reads TGTGCCAGCAGCTTAGCGCCTAGCGGGGTCTACAATGAGCAGTTCTTC. This gives the protein CASSLAPSGVYNEQFF.